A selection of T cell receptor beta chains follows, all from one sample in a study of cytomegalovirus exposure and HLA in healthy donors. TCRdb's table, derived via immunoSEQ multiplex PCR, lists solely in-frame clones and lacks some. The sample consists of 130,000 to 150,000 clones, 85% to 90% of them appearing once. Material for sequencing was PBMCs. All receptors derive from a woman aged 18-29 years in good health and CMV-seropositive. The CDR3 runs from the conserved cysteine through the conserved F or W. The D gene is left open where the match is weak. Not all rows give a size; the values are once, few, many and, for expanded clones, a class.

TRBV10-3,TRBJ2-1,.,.,CAISEATRPGVNEQFF,TGTGCCATCAGTGAGGCGACTCGGCCAGGGGTGAATGAGCAGTTCTTC
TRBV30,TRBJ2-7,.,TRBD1,CASRDRGLTYEQYF,TGTGCCTCGAGAGACAGGGGGCTTACCTACGAGCAGTACTTC
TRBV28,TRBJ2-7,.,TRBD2,CASTLGGSRSYEQYF,TGTGCCAGCACCTTGGGCGGGAGCCGCTCCTACGAGCAGTACTTC
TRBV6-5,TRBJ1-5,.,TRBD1,CASRETGNSNQPQHF,TGTGCCAGCAGGGAGACAGGGAATAGCAATCAGCCCCAGCATTTT
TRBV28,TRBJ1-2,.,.,CASSSPARAGNGYTF,TGTGCCAGCAGTTCCCCAGCAAGGGCAGGGAATGGCTACACCTTC
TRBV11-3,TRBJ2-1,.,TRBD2,CASSLDRLAANEQFF,TGTGCCAGCAGCTTAGATCGACTAGCGGCCAATGAGCAGTTCTTC
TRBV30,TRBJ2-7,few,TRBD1,CAWSSGTDASYEQYF,TGTGCCTGGAGTTCCGGGACAGATGCTTCCTACGAGCAGTACTTC
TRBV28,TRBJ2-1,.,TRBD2,CASSSRLAGVGEQFF,TGTGCCAGCAGCTCCCGGCTAGCGGGAGTAGGTGAGCAGTTCTTC
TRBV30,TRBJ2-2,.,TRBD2,CAWGLAGGSGELFF,TGTGCCTGGGGACTAGCGGGAGGTAGCGGGGAGCTGTTTTTT
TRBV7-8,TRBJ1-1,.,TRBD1,CASSSVTGKVEAFF,TGTGCCAGCAGCTCAGTGACAGGGAAGGTTGAAGCTTTCTTT
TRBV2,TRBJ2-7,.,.,CASKGDERNEQYF,TGTGCCAGCAAGGGGGATGAAAGAAACGAGCAGTACTTC
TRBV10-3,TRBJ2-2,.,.,CAISEGSGGINTGELFF,TGTGCCATCAGTGAAGGTAGTGGGGGGATAAACACCGGGGAGCTGTTTTTT
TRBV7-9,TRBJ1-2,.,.,CASSPPGANNYGYTF,TGTGCCAGCAGCCCGCCTGGGGCGAATAACTATGGCTACACCTTC
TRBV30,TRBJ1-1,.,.,CAWTLDRPNTEAFF,TGTGCCTGGACTTTAGACAGGCCGAACACTGAAGCTTTCTTT
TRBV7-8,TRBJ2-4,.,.,CASSLTRQGLGKNIQYF,TGTGCCAGCAGCCTCACCCGACAGGGACTGGGCAAAAACATTCAGTACTTC
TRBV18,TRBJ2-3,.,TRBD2,CASSPPGGSHTDTQYF,TGTGCCAGCTCACCACCGGGCGGGAGCCACACAGATACGCAGTATTTT
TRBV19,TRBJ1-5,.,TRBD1,CASTQDRQGTGQPQHF,TGTGCCAGTACCCAAGATCGACAGGGAACTGGTCAGCCCCAGCATTTT
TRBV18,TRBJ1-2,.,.,CASSNPGLGYTF,TGTGCCAGCTCAAACCCGGGACTTGGCTACACCTTC
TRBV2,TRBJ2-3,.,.,CASRFLGGLSTDTQYF,TGTGCCAGCAGATTTTTGGGGGGTCTTAGCACAGATACGCAGTATTTT
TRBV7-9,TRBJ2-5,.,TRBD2,CASSLAVAGETQYF,TGTGCCAGCAGCTTAGCGGTAGCGGGAGAGACCCAGTACTTC
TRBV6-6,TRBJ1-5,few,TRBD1,CASSSDRPNQPQHF,TGTGCCAGCAGTTCGGACAGGCCGAATCAGCCCCAGCATTTT
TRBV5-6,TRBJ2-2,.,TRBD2,CASSFSGTRVGGELFF,TGTGCCAGCAGCTTTTCGGGGACTAGAGTTGGCGGGGAGCTGTTTTTT
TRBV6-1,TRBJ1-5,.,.,CASRSENNQPQHF,TGTGCCAGCAGGTCAGAAAACAATCAGCCCCAGCATTTT
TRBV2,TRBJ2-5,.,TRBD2,CASSASGRGEETQYF,TGTGCCAGCAGCGCTAGCGGGAGAGGTGAAGAGACCCAGTACTTC
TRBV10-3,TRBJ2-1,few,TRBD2,CAILAGNDNNEQFF,TGTGCCATCCTAGCGGGAAATGATAACAATGAGCAGTTCTTC
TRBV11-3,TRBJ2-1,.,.,CASSLFPRTYNEQFF,TGTGCCAGCAGCTTATTCCCCCGGACTTACAATGAGCAGTTCTTC
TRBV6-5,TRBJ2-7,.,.,CASSPQPSSYEQYF,TGTGCCAGCAGTCCCCAACCTAGCTCCTACGAGCAGTACTTC
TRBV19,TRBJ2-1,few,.,CAVRDYNEQFF,TGTGCCGTCCGGGACTACAATGAGCAGTTCTTC
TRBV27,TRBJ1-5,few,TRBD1,CASSFVGTGGWPQHF,TGTGCCAGCAGTTTTGTCGGCACAGGGGGCTGGCCCCAGCATTTT
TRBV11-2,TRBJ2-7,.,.,CASSLDLRRGHEQYF,TGTGCCAGCAGCTTAGATCTACGGAGGGGCCACGAGCAGTACTTC
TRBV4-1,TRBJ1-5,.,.,CASSQATLQPQHF,TGCGCCAGCAGCCAAGCCACTCTTCAGCCCCAGCATTTT
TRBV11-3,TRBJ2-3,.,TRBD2,CASSLVVAGASTDTQYF,TGTGCCAGCAGCTTAGTCGTAGCGGGAGCGAGCACAGATACGCAGTATTTT
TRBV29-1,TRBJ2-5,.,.,CSVPLTGVETQYF,TGCAGCGTTCCTCTGACGGGAGTTGAGACCCAGTACTTC
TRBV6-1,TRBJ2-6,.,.,CATTVYSGANVLTF,TGTGCCACGACAGTTTACTCTGGGGCCAACGTCCTGACTTTC
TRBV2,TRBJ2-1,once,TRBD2,CASRGLAGGGSVQFF,TGTGCCAGCAGGGGACTAGCGGGAGGGGGGAGTGTGCAGTTCTTC
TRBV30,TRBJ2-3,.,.,CAWSGLVITDTQYF,TGTGCCTGGAGTGGGCTAGTGATCACAGATACGCAGTATTTT
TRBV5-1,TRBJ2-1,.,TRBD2,CASSLLREVEQFF,TGCGCCAGCAGCTTGTTGCGGGAGGTTGAGCAGTTCTTC
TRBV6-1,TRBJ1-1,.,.,CASSEASQGVITEAFF,TGTGCCAGCAGTGAAGCATCACAGGGAGTGATCACTGAAGCTTTCTTT
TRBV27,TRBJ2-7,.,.,CASSLGTGGLSYEQYF,TGTGCCAGCAGTTTGGGCACCGGTGGCTTATCCTACGAGCAGTACTTC
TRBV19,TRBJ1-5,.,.,CASSSAIGNQPQHF,TGTGCCAGTAGTTCCGCTATCGGCAATCAGCCCCAGCATTTT
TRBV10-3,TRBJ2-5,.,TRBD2,CAISESVLLAGSQETQYF,TGTGCCATCAGTGAGTCTGTGCTTCTAGCGGGATCACAAGAGACCCAGTACTTC
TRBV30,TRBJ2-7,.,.,CACSGFSEQYF,TGTGCCTGTTCCGGTTTCTCCGAGCAGTACTTC
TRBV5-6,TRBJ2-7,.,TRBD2,CASSFKGTSGSRSEQYF,TGTGCCAGCAGCTTCAAGGGGACTAGCGGGAGTCGGAGCGAGCAGTACTTC
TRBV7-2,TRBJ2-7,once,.,CASSPDFTYEQYF,TGTGCCAGCAGTCCCGACTTTACCTACGAGCAGTACTTC
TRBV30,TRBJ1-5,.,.,CAWSPGQSNQPQHF,TGTGCCTGGAGTCCAGGGCAAAGCAATCAGCCCCAGCATTTT
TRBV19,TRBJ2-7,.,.,CASSIPGLSSYEQYF,TGTGCCAGTAGTATCCCCGGTCTAAGCTCCTACGAGCAGTACTTC
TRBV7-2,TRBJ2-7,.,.,CASSLAYQGDSEEQYF,TGTGCCAGCAGCTTAGCCTACCAAGGGGACTCGGAGGAGCAGTACTTC
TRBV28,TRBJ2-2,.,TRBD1,CASSFWTGDTGELFF,TGTGCCAGCAGTTTTTGGACAGGGGACACCGGGGAGCTGTTTTTT
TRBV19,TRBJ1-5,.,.,CASSSVRGSNQPQHF,TGTGCCAGTAGTTCAGTGCGGGGGAGCAATCAGCCCCAGCATTTT
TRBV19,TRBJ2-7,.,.,CASSIPSYGSKGYEQYF,TGTGCCAGTAGTATCCCTTCTTACGGGAGTAAAGGTTACGAGCAGTACTTC
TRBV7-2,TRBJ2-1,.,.,CASSLGLANEQFF,TGTGCCAGCAGCTTAGGGCTAGCCAATGAGCAGTTCTTC
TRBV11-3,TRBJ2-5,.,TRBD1,CASSSAPTGGAEETQYF,TGTGCCAGCAGCTCGGCCCCGACAGGGGGCGCGGAGGAGACCCAGTACTTC
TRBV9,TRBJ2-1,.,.,CASSVAGESSYNEQFF,TGTGCCAGCAGCGTAGCGGGGGAGAGCTCCTACAATGAGCAGTTCTTC
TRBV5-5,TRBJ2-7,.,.,CASSQESQAGEQYF,TGTGCCAGCAGCCAAGAGTCCCAGGCAGGCGAGCAGTACTTC
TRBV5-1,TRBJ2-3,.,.,CASSLEGWSDTQYF,TGCGCCAGCAGCTTAGAGGGCTGGTCAGATACGCAGTATTTT
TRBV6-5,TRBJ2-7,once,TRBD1,CASSYLTGAYEQYF,TGTGCCAGCAGTTACCTGACAGGGGCCTACGAGCAGTACTTC
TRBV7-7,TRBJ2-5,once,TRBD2,CASSLFSGRETQYF,TGTGCTAGCAGCTTATTTAGCGGGAGAGAGACCCAGTACTTC
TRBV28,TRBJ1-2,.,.,CASSLSETEYGYTF,TGTGCCAGCAGTTTAAGCGAGACAGAATATGGCTACACCTTC